Below, 19 T cell receptor beta chains from the same sample are listed, as sequenced in a study of shared clonotypes between healthy human individuals. As defined, naive CD8 cells were CD45RO-negative and positively selected for CCR7, with terminally differentiated effector memory CD45RA+ cells excluded. Repertoires were generated with immunoSEQ multiplex PCR, while TCRdb's copy carries only in-frame clones and drops some. The sample contains about 2.1 million clones, over 85% of which appear only once. The sequenced material came from naive CD8+ T cells from PBMCs. Source of these receptors: a young man in good health. Some clones in this sample may be carry-over from other donors' samples.

Worth noting for this clone: Other nucleotide sequences in the sample specify the same CDR3. The chain employs TRBV7-9 and TRBJ1-2, with D possibly matching TRBD1 (5 bases). Deletions cut 1 base from V and 2 bases from J, with 11 bases between. This CDR3 spans 15 amino acids. Germline loops: CDR1 SEHNR, CDR2 FQNEAQ (reference sequence). CDR3 bases: TGTGCCAGCAGCTTAGGCCCCGGGGGGAACTATGGCTACACCTTC. The encoded protein is CASSLGPGGNYGYTF.

This clone showed up just once. The same CDR3 can be traced to other DNA sequences in this sample. The chain recombines TRBV5-1 with TRBJ2-7; 9 nucleotides line up with TRBD1. CDR1 and CDR2 from the germline V gene are SGHRS and YFSETQ. CDR3 size: 14 residues. V dropped 3 bases and J dropped 3; count of bases not matched to a gene: 4. The CDR3 protein is CASSWGQGNYEQYF. The CDR3 nucleotides are TGCGCCAGCAGCTGGGGACAGGGAAACTACGAGCAGTACTTC.

A word on this clone: Different DNA sequences within this sample yield the same CDR3. The chain joins TRBV9 to TRBJ1-5, with D uncertain. Germline V gene sequence: CDR1 SGDLS, CDR2 YYNGEE. The CDR3 runs to 14 residues. V dropped 0 bases and J dropped 3 bases, with 7 bases sitting between them. The CDR3 spells CASSVAGNNQPQHF. Written as DNA, the CDR3 is TGTGCCAGCAGCGTAGCGGGTAACAATCAGCCCCAGCATTTT.

This CDR3 reads CASSFFPSSNYGYTF. The CDR3 DNA reads as TGTGCCAGCAGTTTTTTCCCGAGTTCTAACTATGGCTACACCTTC. This rearrangement joins TRBV28 to TRBJ1-2; D call uncertain. The CDR3 totals 15 residues. Per the germline V gene, CDR1 is MDHEN and CDR2 is SYDVKM. Trimming cost V 3 bases and J 0 bases, with 11 bases left between them.

The chain carries TRBV6-6 and TRBJ1-4; weak D call: TRBD1 (5 bases). Between the trimmed V and J ends, which lost 2 bases and 4 bases, there was a span of 8 bases. Germline V gene data show CDR1 as MNHNY and CDR2 as SVGAGI (reference sequence). The CDR3 totals 14 residues. The CDR3 reads CASSYPGLNEKLFF. The CDR3 nucleotides read TGTGCCAGCAGTTACCCAGGGCTTAATGAAAAACTGTTTTTT.

The J gene is TRBJ1-4, the V gene TRBV7-9; tentatively, D is TRBD1 (6 bases). Per the germline V gene, CDR1 is SEHNR and CDR2 is FQNEAQ (reference sequence). This CDR3 comprises 15 residues. V lost 5 bases and J lost 4, with 14 bases in between. In nucleotides, the CDR3 is TGTGCCAGCAGCGGTCGACAGGAAATTAATGAAAAACTGTTTTTT. It is translated as CASSGRQEINEKLFF.

This chain connects TRBV11-2 to TRBJ1-2; D unclear. The CDR3 is made up of 14 amino acids. V lost 1 base and J 4 bases, leaving 10 bases between the germline ends. Germline CDR1 is SGHAT and CDR2 is FQNNGV. CDR3 bases: TGTGCCAGCAGCTTAGTCGGCAGCAGCTATGGCTACACCTTC. It translates to CASSLVGSSYGYTF.

This clone was counted once. The chain has TRBV5-1 and TRBJ2-1; D remains unclear. This CDR3 has 12 residues. Germline values: CDR1 SGHRS, CDR2 YFSETQ. The V and J ends lost 1 base and 10 bases respectively, with 9 bases between them. The CDR3 sequence: CASSLKVGEQFF. DNA for the CDR3: TGCGCCAGCAGCTTGAAGGTAGGGGAGCAGTTCTTC.

For this clone: The sample has other DNA sequences that encode this CDR3 too. The V gene is TRBV27, the J gene TRBJ2-1, with D unresolved. The germline V gene has CDR1 MNHEY and CDR2 SMNVEV (reference sequence). V gave up 3 bases and J gave up 7 bases, with 4 bases separating them. The CDR3 extends over 11 amino acids. CDR3 sequence: CASSFGNEQFF. CDR3 sequence (DNA): TGTGCCAGCAGTTTCGGTAATGAGCAGTTCTTC.

This chain uses TRBV19 with TRBJ2-2; 7 bases fit TRBD2. V dropped 7 bases and J dropped 3; count of bases not matched to a gene: 8. In germline, CDR1 is LNHDA, CDR2 SQIVND (reference sequence). The CDR3 totals 15 residues. CDR3 sequence reads: CASTPLAEYTGELFF. The CDR3 nucleotides are TGTGCCAGTACCCCCCTAGCGGAGTACACCGGGGAGCTGTTTTTT.

The V gene is TRBV7-8, the J gene TRBJ1-4, with D perhaps TRBD1 (5 bases). CDR1 is SGHVS and CDR2 is FQNEAQ in the germline V gene. The CDR3 has 16 residues. Trimming took off 8 bases at V and 7 bases at J, with 23 bases between the two ends. The CDR3 here is CASGSEGRVGGEKLFF. CDR3 bases: TGTGCCAGCGGGTCAGAGGGACGTGTGGGGGGTGAAAAACTGTTTTTT.

The gene calls are TRBV27 and TRBJ2-7; no firm D call. Germline lookup yields CDR1 MNHEY and CDR2 SMNVEV (reference sequence). Trimming removed 3 bases at V and 2 bases at J, with 11 bases between. The CDR3 covers 14 residues. The CDR3 DNA reads as TGTGCCAGCAGTTTTGAGCAGACGCCCTACGAGCAGTACTTC. This sequence encodes CASSFEQTPYEQYF.

The chain uses TRBV4-1 and TRBJ2-1, with D perhaps matching TRBD1 or TRBD2 (5 bases each). V lost 0 bases and J lost 7, with 22 bases in between. CDR1 MGHRA and CDR2 YSYEKL come from the germline V gene. This CDR3 comprises 18 residues. CDR3 sequence (DNA): TGCGCCAGCAGCCAAGATATGGTGGGAATAGAGGGGTGGAATGAGCAGTTCTTC. This gives the protein CASSQDMVGIEGWNEQFF.

The V gene is TRBV29-1, the J gene TRBJ1-2, with 8 bases that match TRBD1. Unmatched junction bases numbered 4, after V lost 7 bases and J lost 0 bases. The germline V gene has CDR1 SQVTM and CDR2 ANQGSEA. The CDR3 is made up of 13 amino acids. The CDR3 DNA reads TGCAGCGCCGGGGACAGGACTAACTATGGCTACACCTTC. Its translation is CSAGDRTNYGYTF.

This sequence joins TRBV21-1 and TRBJ2-7; TRBD2, as called in the table, went unchecked against the DNA. TRBV21-1 is designated a pseudogene. The CDR3 covers 16 residues. CDR3: CASSTGSGRAPYEQYF. For the CDR3, the DNA is TGTGCCAGCAGCACCGGAAGCGGGAGGGCCCCCTACGAGCAGTACTTC.

The chain has TRBV28 and TRBJ2-5, with a tentative D call TRBD1 (6 bases). This CDR3 is 14 amino acids long. Germline loops: CDR1 MDHEN, CDR2 SYDVKM. V shed 6 bases and J shed 5 bases, with 16 bases lying between them. The CDR3, as DNA: TGTGCCAGCAGCCGGACAGTCCGGCGGGAGACCCAGTACTTC. Its protein is CASSRTVRRETQYF.

This rearrangement joins TRBV5-1 to TRBJ2-3; 9 positions agree with TRBD2. Looked up from germline, CDR1 is SGHRS and CDR2 is YFSETQ. The length of the CDR3 is 15 residues. Germline trimming cut 4 bases from V and 7 bases from J; bases unmatched to any gene: 10. CDR3 protein: CASSLTGTSSYTQYF. The CDR3 coding sequence is TGCGCCAGCAGCCTAACCGGGACTAGCAGTTATACGCAGTATTTT.

With respect to this clone: This likely stems from a read error, as it lies one base from a far larger clone. The rearrangement joins TRBV5-1 to TRBJ2-1; 7 nucleotides line up with TRBD2. The CDR3 has 12 residues. CDR1 SGHRS and CDR2 YFSETQ come from the germline V gene. CDR3 amino acids: CAGSFGSAGEFF. DNA for the CDR3: TGCGCCGGCAGCTTTGGGTCGGCGGGAGAGTTCTTC.

The CDR3 DNA is TGTGCCAGCAGCGGGGCCGGGGGGACGGAACCCACTGAAGCTTTCTTT. Its protein product is CASSGAGGTEPTEAFF. The rearrangement links TRBV7-9 to TRBJ1-1, with a tentative D call TRBD1 (5 bases). This CDR3 has 16 amino acids. Germline-derived CDR1 and CDR2 are SEHNR and FQNEAQ (reference sequence). V lost 5 bases and J lost 4, with 20 bases in between.